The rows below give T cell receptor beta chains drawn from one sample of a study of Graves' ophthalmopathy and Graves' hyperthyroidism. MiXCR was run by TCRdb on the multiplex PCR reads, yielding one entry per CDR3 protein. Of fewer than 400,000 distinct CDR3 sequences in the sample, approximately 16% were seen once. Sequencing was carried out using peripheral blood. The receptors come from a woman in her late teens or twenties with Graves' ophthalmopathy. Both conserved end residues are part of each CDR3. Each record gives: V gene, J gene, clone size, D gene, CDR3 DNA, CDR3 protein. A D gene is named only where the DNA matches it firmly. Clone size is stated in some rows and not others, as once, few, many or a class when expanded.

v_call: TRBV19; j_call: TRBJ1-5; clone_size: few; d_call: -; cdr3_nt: TGTGCCAGTAGTATAACGTCAGCACTATATAGCAATCAGCCCCAGCATTTT; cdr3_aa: CASSITSALYSNQPQHF
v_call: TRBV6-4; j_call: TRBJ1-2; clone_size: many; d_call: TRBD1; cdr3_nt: TGTGCCAGCAGAGTTTCGGGACAGGGATACTATGGCTACACCTTC; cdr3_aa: CASRVSGQGYYGYTF
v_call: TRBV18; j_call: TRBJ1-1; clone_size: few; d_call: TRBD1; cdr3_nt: TGTGCCAGCTCACCGGGACAGGCCATGAACACTGAAGCTTTCTTT; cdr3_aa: CASSPGQAMNTEAFF
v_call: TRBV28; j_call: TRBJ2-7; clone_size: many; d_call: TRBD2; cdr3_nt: TGTGCCAGCAGTTTTTCTCTTCGACTAGCGGGGCTCCTACCTACCTACGAGCAGTACTTC; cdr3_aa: CASSFSLRLAGLLPTYEQYF
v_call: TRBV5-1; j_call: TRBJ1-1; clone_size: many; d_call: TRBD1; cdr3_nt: TGCGCCAGCAGCACGACAGGGAGAGAAACTTTCTTT; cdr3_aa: CASSTTGRETFF
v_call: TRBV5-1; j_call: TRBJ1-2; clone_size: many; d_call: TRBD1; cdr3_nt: TGCGCCAGCAGCTTGGGCCGGATTGCACAGGGGATTAACTATGGCTACACCTTC; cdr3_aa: CASSLGRIAQGINYGYTF
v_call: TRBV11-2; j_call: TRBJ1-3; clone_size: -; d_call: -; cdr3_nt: TGTGCCAGCACCCCCGTTGTGGGAAACACCATATATTTT; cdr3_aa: CASTPVVGNTIYF
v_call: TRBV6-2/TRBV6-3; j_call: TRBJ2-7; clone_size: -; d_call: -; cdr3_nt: TGTGCCAGCAGTTCAGGGAAACCCCTCTACGAGCAGTACTTC; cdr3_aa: CASSSGKPLYEQYF
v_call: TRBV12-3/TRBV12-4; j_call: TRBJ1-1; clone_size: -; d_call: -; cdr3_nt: TGTGCCAGCAGACAAGACCGAAGCACTGAAGCTTTCTTT; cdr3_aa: CASRQDRSTEAFF
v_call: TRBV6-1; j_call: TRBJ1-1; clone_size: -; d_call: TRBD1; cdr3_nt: TGTGCCAGCAGGAGACAGGGTCCGACTGGCGTTAACACTGAAGCTTTCTTT; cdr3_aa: CASRRQGPTGVNTEAFF
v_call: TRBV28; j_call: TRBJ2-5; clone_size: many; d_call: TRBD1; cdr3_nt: TGTGCCAGCGCCAGGGGGGGACAGGGGACACAAGAGACCCAGTACTTC; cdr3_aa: CASARGGQGTQETQYF
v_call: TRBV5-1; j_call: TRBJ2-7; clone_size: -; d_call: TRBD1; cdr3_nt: TGCGCCAGCAGCTCAACGGGACAGGCGATATACGAGCAGTACTTC; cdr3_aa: CASSSTGQAIYEQYF
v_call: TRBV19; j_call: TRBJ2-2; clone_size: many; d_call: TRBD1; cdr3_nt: TGTGCCACTTGGACAGGGGGGACCGGGGAGCTGTTTTTT; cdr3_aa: CATWTGGTGELFF
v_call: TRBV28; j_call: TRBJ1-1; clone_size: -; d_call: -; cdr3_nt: TGTGCCAGCAGTCGACAATCCCTGCAGGCTTTCTTT; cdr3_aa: CASSRQSLQAFF
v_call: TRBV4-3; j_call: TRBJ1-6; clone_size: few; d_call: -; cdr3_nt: TGCGCCAGCAGCCAGGACCGCGAGCCTACCCTTCTTTCACCCCTCCACTTT; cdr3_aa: CASSQDREPTLLSPLHF
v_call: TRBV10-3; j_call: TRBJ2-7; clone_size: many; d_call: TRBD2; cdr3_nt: TGTGCCATCCGCAGCTCGGGGGCTAGCGGGGCCCACGAGCAGTACTTC; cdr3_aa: CAIRSSGASGAHEQYF
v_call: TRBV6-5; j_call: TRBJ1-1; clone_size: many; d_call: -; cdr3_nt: TGTGCCAGCAGTTACACCGGACAGATGAACACTGAAGCTTTCTTT; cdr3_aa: CASSYTGQMNTEAFF
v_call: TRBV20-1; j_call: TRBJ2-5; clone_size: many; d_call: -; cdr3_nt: TGCAGTGCTAGGCCCGCTGCGGAGACCCAGTACTTC; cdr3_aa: CSARPAAETQYF
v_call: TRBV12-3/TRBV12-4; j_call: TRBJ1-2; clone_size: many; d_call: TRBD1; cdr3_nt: TGTGCCAGCAGTATGGACAGGGCGGAGGGCTACACCTTC; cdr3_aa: CASSMDRAEGYTF
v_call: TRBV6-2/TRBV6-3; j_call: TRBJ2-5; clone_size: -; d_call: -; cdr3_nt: TGTGCCAGCAATCCGACTAGAGCTCAAGAGACCCAGTACTTC; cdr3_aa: CASNPTRAQETQYF
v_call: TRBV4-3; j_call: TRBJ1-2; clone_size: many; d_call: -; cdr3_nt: TGCGCCAGCAGCCAAGAAACGCAGGGGAGCTACTATGGCTACACCTTC; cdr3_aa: CASSQETQGSYYGYTF
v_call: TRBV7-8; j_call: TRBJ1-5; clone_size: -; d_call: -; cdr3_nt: TGTGCCAGCAGCTTAGTTAGGTCTGGGGGTCCAACTCAGCCCCAGCATTTT; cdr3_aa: CASSLVRSGGPTQPQHF
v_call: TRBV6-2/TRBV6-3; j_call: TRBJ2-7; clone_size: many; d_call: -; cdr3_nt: TGTGCCAGCAGCTTTCGCTACGGCTCCTACGAGCAGTACTTC; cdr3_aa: CASSFRYGSYEQYF
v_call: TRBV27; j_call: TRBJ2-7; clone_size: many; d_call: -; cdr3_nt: TGTGCCAGCAGTCCCCGGGCAGGGGCTCGCGAGCAGTACTTC; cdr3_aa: CASSPRAGAREQYF
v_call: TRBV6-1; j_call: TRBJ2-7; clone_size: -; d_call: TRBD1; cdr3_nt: TGTGCCAGCATTGACCGGGACAGACCCTACGAGCAGTACTTC; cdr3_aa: CASIDRDRPYEQYF
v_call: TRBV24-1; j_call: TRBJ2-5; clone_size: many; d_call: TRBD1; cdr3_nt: TGTGCCACCAGTGATCCCGGGACAGAACAAGAGACCCAGTACTTC; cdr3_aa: CATSDPGTEQETQYF
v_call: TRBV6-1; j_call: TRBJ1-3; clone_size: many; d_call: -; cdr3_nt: TGTGCCAGCAGTGTAAGCCTGGCGCTGTCTGGAAACACCATATATTTT; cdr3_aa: CASSVSLALSGNTIYF
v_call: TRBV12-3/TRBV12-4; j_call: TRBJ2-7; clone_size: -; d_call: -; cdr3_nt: TGTGCCAGCAGCCCTTCAAACTACGAGCAGTACTTC; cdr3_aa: CASSPSNYEQYF
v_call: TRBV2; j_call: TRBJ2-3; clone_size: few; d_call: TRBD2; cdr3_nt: TGTGCCAGCAGTGAGTGGGGGGGGAGCACAGATACGCAGTATTTT; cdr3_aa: CASSEWGGSTDTQYF
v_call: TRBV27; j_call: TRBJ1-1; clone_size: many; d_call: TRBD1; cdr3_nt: TGTGCCAGCAGCCGGGACAGGGGGCTGAACACTGAAGCTTTCTTT; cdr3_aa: CASSRDRGLNTEAFF
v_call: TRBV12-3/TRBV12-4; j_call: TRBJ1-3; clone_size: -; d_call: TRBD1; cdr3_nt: TGTGCCAGCAGACCGACAGGGTCTGGAAACACCATATATTTT; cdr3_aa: CASRPTGSGNTIYF
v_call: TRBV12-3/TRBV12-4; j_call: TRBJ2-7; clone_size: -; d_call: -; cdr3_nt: TGTGCCAGCAGTTCCGTCGTCGGGATAGACTACGAGCAGTACTTC; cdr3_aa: CASSSVVGIDYEQYF
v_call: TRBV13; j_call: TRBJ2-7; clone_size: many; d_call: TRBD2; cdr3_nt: TGTGCCAGCAAACTAGCGGAGGCCTTCTACGAGCAGTACTTC; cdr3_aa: CASKLAEAFYEQYF
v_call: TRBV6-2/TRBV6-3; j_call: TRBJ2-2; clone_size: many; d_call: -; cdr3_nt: TGTGCCAGCAAACCGGGAGAAAAAGGCACCGGGGAGCTGTTTTTT; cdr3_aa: CASKPGEKGTGELFF
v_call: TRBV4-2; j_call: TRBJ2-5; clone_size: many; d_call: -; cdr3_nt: TGTGCCAGCAGCCAGGGTGGGTCGCAAGAGACCCAGTACTTC; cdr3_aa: CASSQGGSQETQYF
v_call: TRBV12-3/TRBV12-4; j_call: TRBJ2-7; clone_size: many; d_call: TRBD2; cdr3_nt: TGTGCCAGCAGTCAAGGACTAGCGGGACTCTACGAGCAGTACTTC; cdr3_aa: CASSQGLAGLYEQYF
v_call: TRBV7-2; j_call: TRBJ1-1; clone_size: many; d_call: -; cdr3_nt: TGTGCCAGCAGCTTAGGCCCCACCCTCACTGAAGCTTTCTTT; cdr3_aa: CASSLGPTLTEAFF
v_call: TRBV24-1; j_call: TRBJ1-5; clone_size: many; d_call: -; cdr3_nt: TGTGCCACCAGTGATTCGGGGAATCAGCCCCAGCATTTT; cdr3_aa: CATSDSGNQPQHF
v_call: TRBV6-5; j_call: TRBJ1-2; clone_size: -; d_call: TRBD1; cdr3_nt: TGTGCCAGCAGTCACTCGGACAGGAGCTATGGCTACACCTTC; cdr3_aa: CASSHSDRSYGYTF
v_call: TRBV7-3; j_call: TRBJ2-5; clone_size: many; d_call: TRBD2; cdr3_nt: TGTGCCAGCAGCTTAATGCCACCCGGGACTAGCCAAGAGACCCAGTACTTC; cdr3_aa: CASSLMPPGTSQETQYF
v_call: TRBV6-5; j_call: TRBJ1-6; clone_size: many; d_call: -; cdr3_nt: TGTGCCAGCAGTTACTCGACAAGGCAAAATTCACCCCTCCACTTT; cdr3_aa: CASSYSTRQNSPLHF
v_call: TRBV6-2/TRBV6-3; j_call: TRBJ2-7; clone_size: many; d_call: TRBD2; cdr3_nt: TGTGCCAGCAGTGCTAGCGGGAGCTCCTACGAGCAGTACTTC; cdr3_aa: CASSASGSSYEQYF
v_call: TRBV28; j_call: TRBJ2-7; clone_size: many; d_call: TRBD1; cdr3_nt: TGTGCCAGCGGAAGACAGGGGAGGAGCGACGAGCAGTACTTC; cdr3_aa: CASGRQGRSDEQYF
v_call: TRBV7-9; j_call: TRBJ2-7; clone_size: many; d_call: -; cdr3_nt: TGTGCCAGCAGCTTAGATGTTAGCTCCTACGAGCAGTACTTC; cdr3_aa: CASSLDVSSYEQYF
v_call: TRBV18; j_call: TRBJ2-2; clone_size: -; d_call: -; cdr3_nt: TGTGCCAGCTCCCGGAGAGCCGGGAGTATCGGGGAGCTGTTTTTT; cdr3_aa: CASSRRAGSIGELFF
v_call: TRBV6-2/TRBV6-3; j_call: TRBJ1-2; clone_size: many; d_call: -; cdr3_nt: TGTGCCAGCAGTTACAGTAGATCGGACGGGGAATATGGCTACACCTTC; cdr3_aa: CASSYSRSDGEYGYTF
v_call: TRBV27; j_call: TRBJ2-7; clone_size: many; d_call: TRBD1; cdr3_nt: TGTGCCAGCAGTTCCCGAACAGGGGTTTCTCTCTACGAGCAGTACTTC; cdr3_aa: CASSSRTGVSLYEQYF
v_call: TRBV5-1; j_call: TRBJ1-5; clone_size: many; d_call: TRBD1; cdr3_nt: TGCGCCAGCAGCTTTACAGGGGAGTTGGATCAGCCCCAGCATTTT; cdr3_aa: CASSFTGELDQPQHF
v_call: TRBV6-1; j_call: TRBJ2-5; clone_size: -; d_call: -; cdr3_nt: TGTGCCAGCAGAGTCAACGCGGTTAGGGAGACCCAGTACTTC; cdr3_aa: CASRVNAVRETQYF
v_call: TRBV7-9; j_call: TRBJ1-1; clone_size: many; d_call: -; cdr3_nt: TGTGCCAGCAGCTTAGGTCGGGGGTCGAATTTGAGGACTGAAGCTTTCTTT; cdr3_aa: CASSLGRGSNLRTEAFF
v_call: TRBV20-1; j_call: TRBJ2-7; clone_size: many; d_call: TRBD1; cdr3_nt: TGCAGTGCCGGGGGACAGGGTTCCTACGAGCAGTACTTC; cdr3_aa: CSAGGQGSYEQYF
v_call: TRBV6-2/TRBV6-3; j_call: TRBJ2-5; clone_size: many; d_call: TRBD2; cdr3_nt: TGTGCCAGCAGTTACCGGACTAGCGGGCAAGAGACCCAGTACTTC; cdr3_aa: CASSYRTSGQETQYF
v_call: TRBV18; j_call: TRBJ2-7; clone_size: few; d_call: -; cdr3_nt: TGTGCCAGCTCACCTCTCGCAGGGTCCATCGAGCAGTACTTC; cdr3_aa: CASSPLAGSIEQYF